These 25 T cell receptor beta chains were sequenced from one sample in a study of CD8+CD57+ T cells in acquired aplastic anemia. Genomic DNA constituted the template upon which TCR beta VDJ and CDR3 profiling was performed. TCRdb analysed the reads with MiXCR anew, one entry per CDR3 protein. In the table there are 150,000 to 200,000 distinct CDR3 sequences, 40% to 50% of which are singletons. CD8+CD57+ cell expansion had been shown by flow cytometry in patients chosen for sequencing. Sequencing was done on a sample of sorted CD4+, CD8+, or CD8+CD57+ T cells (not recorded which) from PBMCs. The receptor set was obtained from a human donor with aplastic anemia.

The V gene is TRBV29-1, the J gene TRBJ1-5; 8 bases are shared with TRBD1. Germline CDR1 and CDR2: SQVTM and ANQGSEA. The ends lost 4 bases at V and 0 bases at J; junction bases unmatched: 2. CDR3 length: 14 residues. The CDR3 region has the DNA TGCAGCGTTGCAGGGGGCTTTAGCAATCAGCCCCAGCATTTT. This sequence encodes CSVAGGFSNQPQHF. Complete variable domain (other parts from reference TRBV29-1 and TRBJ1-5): SAVISQKPSRDICQRGTSLTIQCQVDSQVTMMFWYRQQPGQSLTLIATANQGSEATYESGFVIDKFPISRPNLTFSTLTVSNMSPEDSSIYLCSVAGGFSNQPQHFGDGTRLSIL.

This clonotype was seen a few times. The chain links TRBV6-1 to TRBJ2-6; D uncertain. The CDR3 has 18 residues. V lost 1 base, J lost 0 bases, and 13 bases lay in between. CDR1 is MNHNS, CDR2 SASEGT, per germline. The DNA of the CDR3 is TGTGCCAGCAGTGAAGGAGTTAGGGTATACTCTGGGGCCAACGTCCTGACTTTC. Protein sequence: CASSEGVRVYSGANVLTF.

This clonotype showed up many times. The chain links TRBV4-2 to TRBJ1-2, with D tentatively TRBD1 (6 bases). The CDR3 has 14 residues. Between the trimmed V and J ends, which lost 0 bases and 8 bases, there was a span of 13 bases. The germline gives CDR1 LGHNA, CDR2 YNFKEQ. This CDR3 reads CASSQDWGGKGYTF. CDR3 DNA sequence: TGTGCCAGCAGCCAAGATTGGGGGGGCAAAGGCTACACCTTC.

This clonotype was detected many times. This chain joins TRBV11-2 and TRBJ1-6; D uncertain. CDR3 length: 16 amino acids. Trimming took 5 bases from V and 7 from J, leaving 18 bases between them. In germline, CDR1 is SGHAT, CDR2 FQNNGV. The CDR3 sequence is CASSRTGRHGNSPLHF. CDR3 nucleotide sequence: TGTGCCAGCAGCCGAACTGGACGGCACGGGAATTCACCCCTCCACTTT.

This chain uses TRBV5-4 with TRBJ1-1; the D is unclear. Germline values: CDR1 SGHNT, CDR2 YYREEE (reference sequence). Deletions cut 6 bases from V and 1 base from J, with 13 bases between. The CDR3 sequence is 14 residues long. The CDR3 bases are TGTGCCAGCAACGAGGGCCGGGGGAACACTGAAGCTTTCTTT. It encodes CASNEGRGNTEAFF.

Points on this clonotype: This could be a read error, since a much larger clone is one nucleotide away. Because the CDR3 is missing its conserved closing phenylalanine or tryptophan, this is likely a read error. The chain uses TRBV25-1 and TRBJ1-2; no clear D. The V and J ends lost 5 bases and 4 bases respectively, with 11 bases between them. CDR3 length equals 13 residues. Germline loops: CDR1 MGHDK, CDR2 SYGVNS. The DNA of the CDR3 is TGTGCCAGCAGTTTATCGCGCGGCTATGGCTACACCCTC. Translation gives CASSLSRGYGYTL.

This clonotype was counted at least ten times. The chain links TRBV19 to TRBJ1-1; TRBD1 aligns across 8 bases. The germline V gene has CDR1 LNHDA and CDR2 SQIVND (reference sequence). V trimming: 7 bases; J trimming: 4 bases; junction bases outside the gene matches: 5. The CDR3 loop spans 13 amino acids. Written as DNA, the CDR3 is TGTGCCAGTATTACACAGGGGGTCACTGAAGCTTTCTTT. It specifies CASITQGVTEAFF. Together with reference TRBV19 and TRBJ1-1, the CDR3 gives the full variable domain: DGGITQSPKYLFRKEGQNVTLSCEQNLNHDAMYWYRQDPGQGLRLIYYSQIVNDFQKGDIAEGYSVSREKKESFPLTVTSAQKNPTAFYLCASITQGVTEAFFGQGTRLTVV.

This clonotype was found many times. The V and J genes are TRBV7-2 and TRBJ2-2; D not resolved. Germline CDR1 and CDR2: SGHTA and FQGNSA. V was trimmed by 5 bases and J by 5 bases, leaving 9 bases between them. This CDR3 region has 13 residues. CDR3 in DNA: TGTGCCAGCAGCCCACAACCTACCGGGGAGCTGTTTTTT. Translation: CASSPQPTGELFF.

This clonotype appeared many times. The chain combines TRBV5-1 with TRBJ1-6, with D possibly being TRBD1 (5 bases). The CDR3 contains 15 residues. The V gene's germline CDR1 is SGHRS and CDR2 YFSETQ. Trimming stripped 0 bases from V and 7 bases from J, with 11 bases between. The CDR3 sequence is CASSLEGYENSPLHF. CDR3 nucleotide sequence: TGCGCCAGCAGCTTGGAGGGGTATGAGAATTCACCCCTCCACTTT.

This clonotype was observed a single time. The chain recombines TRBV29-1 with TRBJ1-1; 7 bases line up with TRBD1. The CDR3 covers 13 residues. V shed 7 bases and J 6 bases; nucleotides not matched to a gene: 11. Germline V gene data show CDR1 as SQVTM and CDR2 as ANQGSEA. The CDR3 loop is CSADGQVQAEAFF. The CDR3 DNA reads TGCAGCGCCGACGGACAGGTTCAGGCTGAAGCTTTCTTT.

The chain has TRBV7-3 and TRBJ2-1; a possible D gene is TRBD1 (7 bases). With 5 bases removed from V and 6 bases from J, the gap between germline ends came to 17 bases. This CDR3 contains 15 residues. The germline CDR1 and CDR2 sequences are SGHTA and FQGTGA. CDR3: CASSHRGGLFNEQFF. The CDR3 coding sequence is TGTGCCAGCAGCCACAGGGGAGGTCTTTTCAATGAGCAGTTCTTC.

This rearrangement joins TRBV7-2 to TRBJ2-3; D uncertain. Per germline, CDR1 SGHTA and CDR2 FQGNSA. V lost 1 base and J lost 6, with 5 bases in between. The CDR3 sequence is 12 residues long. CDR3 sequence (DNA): TGTGCCAGCAGCTTAGAGTTGGATACGCAGTATTTT. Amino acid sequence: CASSLELDTQYF. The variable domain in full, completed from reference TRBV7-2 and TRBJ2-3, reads GAGVSQSPSNKVTEKGKDVELRCDPISGHTALYWYRQSLGQGLEFLIYFQGNSAPDKSGLPSDRFSAERTGGSVSTLTIQRTQQEDSAVYLCASSLELDTQYFGPGTRLTVL.

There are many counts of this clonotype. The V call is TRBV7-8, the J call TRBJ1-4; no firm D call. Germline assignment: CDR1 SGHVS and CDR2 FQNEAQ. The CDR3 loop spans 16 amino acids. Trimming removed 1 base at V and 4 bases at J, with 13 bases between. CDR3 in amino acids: CASSLVSPALNEKLFF. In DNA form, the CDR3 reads TGTGCCAGCAGCTTAGTATCCCCCGCCCTTAATGAAAAACTGTTTTTT. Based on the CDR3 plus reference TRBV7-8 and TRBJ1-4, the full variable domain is GAGVSQSPRYKVAKRGQDVALRCDPISGHVSLFWYQQALGQGPEFLTYFQNEAQLDKSGLPSDRFFAERPEGSVSTLKIQRTQQEDSAVYLCASSLVSPALNEKLFFGSGTQLSVL.

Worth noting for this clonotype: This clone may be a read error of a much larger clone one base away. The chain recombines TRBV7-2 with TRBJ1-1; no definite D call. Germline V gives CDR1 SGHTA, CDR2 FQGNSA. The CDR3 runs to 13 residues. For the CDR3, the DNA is TGTGCCAGCAGTTTGGAGGCAAACACTGAAGCTTCCTTT. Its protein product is CASSLEANTEASF.

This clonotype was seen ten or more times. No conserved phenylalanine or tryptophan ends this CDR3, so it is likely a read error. This CDR3 reads CASSFGTGGTYEQYL. CDR3 coding DNA: TGTGCCAGCAGCTTCGGGACAGGAGGAACCTACGAGCAGTACCTC. The rearrangement links TRBV7-3 to TRBJ2-7, with TRBD1 matching 8 bases. Germline V lookup: CDR1 SGHTA, CDR2 FQGTGA. Losses at the gene ends were 3 bases for V and 2 bases for J; bases not matched to a gene: 6. The CDR3 loop spans 15 amino acids.

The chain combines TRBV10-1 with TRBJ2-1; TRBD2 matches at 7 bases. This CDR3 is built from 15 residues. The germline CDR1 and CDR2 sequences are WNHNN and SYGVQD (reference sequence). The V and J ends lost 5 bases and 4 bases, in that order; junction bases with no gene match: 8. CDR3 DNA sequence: TGCGCCAGCAGTCCCGAGAGCGGGAATTACAATGAGCAGTTCTTC. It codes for CASSPESGNYNEQFF.

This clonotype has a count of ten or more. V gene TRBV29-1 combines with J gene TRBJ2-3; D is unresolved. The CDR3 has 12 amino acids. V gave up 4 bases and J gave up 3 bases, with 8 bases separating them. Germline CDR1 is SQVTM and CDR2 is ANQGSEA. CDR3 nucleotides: TGCAGCGTTGGCCAGCGAACAGATACGCAGTATTTT. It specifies CSVGQRTDTQYF.

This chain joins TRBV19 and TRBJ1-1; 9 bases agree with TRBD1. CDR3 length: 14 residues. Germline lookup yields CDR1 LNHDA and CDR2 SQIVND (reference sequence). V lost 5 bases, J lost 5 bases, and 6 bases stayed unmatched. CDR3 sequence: CASSDTGGRTEAFF. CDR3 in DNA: TGTGCCAGTAGTGATACAGGGGGCAGGACTGAAGCTTTCTTT.

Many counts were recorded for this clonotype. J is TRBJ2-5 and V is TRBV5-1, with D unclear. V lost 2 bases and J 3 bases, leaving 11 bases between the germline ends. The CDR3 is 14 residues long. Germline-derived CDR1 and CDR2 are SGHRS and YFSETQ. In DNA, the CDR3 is TGCGCCAGCAGCTTCCAGTCTCACAAAGAGACCCAGTACTTC. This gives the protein CASSFQSHKETQYF. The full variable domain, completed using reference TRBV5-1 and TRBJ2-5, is KAGVTQTPRYLIKTRGQQVTLSCSPISGHRSVSWYQQTPGQGLQFLFEYFSETQRNKGNFPGRFSGRQFSNSRSEMNVSTLELGDSALYLCASSFQSHKETQYFGPGTRLLVL.

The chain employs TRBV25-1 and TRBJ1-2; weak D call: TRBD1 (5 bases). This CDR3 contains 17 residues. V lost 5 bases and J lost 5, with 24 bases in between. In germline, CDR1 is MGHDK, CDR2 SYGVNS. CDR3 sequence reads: CASSSSDSGGIGYGYTF. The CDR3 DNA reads TGTGCCAGCAGTTCGTCAGATTCGGGGGGAATAGGGTATGGCTACACCTTC.

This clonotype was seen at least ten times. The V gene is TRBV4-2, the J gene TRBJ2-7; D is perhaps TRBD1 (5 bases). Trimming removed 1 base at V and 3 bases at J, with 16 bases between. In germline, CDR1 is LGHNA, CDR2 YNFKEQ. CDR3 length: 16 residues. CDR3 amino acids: CASSQAPSAGNYEQYF. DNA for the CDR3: TGTGCCAGCAGCCAAGCCCCCTCGGCAGGGAACTACGAGCAGTACTTC.

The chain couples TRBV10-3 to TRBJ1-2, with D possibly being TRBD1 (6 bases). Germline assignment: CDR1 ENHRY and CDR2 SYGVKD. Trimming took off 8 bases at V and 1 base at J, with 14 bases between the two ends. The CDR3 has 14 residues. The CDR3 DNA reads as TGTGCCATCGGTGGGACACGGGTTAACTATGGCTACACCTTC. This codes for CAIGGTRVNYGYTF.

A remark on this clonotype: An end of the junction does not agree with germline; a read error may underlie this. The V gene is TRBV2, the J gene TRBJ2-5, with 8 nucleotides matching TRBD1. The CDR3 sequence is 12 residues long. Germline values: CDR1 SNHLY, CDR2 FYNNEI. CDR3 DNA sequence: TGTGCCACCTCGGACAGGGACGAGACCCAGTGCTTC. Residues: CATSDRDETQCF.

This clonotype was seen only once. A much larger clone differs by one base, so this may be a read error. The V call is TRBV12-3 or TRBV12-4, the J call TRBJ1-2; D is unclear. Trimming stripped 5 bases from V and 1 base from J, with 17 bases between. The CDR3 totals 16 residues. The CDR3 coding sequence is TGTGCCAGCAGTCTACTGACGAGTTCCTTTAACTATGGCTACACCTTC. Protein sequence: CASSLLTSSFNYGYTF.

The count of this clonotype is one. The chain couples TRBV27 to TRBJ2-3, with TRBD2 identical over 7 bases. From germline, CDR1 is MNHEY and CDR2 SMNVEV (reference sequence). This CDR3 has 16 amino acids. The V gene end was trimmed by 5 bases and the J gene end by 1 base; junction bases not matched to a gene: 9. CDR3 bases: TGTGCCAGCAGTCCCCGGTGGCTAGCGGGCACAGATACGCAGTATTTT. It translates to CASSPRWLAGTDTQYF.